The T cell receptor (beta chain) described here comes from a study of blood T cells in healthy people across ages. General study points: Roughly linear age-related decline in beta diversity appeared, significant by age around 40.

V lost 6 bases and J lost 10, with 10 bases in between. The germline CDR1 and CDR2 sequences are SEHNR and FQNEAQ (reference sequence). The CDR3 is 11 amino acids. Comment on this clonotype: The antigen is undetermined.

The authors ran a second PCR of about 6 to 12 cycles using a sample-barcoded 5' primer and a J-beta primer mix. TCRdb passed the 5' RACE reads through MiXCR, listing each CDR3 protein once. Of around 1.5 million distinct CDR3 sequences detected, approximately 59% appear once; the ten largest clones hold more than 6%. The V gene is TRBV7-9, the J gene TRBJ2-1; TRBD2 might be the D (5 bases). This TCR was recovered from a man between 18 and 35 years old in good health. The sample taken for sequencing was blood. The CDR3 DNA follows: TGTGCCAGCAGATCGGGGTGGGAGCAGTTCTTC. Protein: CASRSGWEQFF.